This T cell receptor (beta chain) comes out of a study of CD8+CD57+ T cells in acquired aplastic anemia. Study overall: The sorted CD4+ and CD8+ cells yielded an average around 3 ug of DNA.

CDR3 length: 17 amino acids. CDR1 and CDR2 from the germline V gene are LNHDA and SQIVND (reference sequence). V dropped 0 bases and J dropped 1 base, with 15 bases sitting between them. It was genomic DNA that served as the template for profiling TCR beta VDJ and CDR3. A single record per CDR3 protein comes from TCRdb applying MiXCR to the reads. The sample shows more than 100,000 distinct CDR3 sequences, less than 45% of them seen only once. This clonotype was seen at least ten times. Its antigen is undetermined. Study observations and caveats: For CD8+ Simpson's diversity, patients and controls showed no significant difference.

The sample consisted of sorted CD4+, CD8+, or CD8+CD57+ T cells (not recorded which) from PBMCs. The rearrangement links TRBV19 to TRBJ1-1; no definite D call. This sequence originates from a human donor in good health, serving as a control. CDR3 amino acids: CASSIDHAVVTNTEAFF. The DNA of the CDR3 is TGTGCCAGTAGTATAGATCATGCGGTGGTGACGAACACTGAAGCTTTCTTT. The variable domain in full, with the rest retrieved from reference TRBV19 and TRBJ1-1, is DGGITQSPKYLFRKEGQNVTLSCEQNLNHDAMYWYRQDPGQGLRLIYYSQIVNDFQKGDIAEGYSVSREKKESFPLTVTSAQKNPTAFYLCASSIDHAVVTNTEAFFGQGTRLTVV.